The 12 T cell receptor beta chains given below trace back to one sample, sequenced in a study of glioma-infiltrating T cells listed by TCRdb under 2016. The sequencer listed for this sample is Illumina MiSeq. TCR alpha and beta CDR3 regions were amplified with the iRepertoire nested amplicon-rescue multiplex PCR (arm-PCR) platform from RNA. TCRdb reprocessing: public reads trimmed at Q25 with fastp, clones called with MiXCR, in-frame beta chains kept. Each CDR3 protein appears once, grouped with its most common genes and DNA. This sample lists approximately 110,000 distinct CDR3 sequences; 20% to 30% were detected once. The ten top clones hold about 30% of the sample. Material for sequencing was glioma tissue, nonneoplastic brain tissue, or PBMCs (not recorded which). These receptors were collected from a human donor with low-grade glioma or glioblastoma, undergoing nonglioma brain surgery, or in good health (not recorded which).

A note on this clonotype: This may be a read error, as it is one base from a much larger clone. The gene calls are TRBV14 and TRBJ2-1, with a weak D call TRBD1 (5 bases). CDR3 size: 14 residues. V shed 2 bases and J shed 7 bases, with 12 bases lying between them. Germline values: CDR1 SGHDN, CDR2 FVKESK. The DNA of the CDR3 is TGTGCCAGCAGCCAAAATAGACAGATAAATGAGCAGTTCTTC. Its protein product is CASSQNRQINEQFF.

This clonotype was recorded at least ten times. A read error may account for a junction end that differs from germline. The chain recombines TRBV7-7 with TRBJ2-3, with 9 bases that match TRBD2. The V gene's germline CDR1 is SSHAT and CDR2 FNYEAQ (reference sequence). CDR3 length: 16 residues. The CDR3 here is CASSSLAGSSTDTQYF. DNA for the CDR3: TGTGCTAGCAGCTCCCTAGCGGGGTCTAGCACAGATACGCAGTATTTT.

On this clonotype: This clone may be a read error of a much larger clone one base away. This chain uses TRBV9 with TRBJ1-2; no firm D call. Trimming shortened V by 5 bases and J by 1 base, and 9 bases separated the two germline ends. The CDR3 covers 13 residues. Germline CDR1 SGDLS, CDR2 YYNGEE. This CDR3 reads CASRVDRNYGYTF. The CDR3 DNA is TGTGCCAGCAGGGTCGACCGTAACTATGGCTACACCTTC.

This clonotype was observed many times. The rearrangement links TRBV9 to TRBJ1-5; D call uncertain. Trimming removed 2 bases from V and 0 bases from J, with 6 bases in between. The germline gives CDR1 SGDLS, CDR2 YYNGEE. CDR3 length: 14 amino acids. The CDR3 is CASSVRDSNQPQHF. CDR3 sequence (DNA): TGTGCCAGCAGCGTCCGAGATAGCAATCAGCCCCAGCATTTT.

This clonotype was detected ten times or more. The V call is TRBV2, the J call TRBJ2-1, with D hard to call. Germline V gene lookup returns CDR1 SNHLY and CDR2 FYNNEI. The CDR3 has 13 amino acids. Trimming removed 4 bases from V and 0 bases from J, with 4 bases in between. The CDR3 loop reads CASSGSSYNEQFF. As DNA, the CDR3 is TGTGCCAGCAGTGGAAGCTCCTACAATGAGCAGTTCTTC.

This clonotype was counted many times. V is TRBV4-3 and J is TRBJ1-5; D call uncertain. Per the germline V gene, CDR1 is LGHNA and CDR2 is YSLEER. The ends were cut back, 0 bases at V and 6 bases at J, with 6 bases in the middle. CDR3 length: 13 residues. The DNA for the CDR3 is TGCGCCAGCAGCCAAGATCTCACTCAGCCCCAGCATTTT. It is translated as CASSQDLTQPQHF.

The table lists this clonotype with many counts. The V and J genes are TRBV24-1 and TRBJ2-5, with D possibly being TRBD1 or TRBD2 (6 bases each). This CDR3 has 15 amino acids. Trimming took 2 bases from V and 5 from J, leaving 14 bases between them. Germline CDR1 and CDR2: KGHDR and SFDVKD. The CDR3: CATSDSRGAGETQYF. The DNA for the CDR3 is TGTGCCACCAGTGATTCCAGGGGCGCGGGGGAGACCCAGTACTTC.

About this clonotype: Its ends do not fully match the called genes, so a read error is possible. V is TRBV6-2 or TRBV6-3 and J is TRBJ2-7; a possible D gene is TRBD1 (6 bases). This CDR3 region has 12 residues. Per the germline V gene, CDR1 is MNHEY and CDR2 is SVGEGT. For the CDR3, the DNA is TGTTCCAGTGCAGGGGACCTCCCCGAGCAGTACTTC. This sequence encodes CSSAGDLPEQYF.

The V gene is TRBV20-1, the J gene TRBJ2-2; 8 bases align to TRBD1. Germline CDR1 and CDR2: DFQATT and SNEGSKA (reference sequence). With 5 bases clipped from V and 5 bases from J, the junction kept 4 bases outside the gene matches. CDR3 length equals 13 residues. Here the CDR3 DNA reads TGCAGTGCTCCGACAGGGGAAACCGGGGAGCTGTTTTTT. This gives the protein CSAPTGETGELFF.

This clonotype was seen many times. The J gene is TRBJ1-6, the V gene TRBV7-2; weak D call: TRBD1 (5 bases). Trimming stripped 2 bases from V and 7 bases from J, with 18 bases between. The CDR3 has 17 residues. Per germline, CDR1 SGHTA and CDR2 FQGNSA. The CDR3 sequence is CASSLLPQGIPNSPLHF. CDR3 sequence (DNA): TGTGCCAGCAGCTTATTGCCCCAGGGTATCCCCAATTCACCCCTCCACTTT.

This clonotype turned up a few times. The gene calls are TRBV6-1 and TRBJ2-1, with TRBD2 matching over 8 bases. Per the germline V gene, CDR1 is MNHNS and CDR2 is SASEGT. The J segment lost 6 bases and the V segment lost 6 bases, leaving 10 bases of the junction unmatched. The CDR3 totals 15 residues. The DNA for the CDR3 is TGTGCCAGCAGCCCTAGCGGGTTCCCTCTCAATGAGCAGTTCTTC. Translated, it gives CASSPSGFPLNEQFF.

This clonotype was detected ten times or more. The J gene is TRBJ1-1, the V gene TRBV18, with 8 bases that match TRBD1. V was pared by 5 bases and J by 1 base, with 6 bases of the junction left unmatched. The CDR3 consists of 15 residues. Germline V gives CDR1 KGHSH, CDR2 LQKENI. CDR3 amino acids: CASSGPGTGNTEAFF. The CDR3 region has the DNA TGTGCCAGCTCAGGGCCCGGGACAGGGAACACTGAAGCTTTCTTT.